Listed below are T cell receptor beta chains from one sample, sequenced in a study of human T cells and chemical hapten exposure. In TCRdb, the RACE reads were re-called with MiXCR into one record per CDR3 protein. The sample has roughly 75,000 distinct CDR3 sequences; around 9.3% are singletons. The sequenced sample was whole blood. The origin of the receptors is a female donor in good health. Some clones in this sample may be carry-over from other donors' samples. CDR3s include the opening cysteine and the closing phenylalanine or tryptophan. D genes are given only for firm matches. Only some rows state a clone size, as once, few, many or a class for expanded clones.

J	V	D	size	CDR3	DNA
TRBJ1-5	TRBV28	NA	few	CASSPSTQYSNQPQHF	TGTGCCAGCAGTCCGTCGACACAGTATAGCAATCAGCCCCAGCATTTT
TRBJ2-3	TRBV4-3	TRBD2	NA	CASSQEPGTSGTTQYF	TGCGCCAGCAGCCAAGAACCCGGGACTAGCGGAACTACGCAGTATTTT
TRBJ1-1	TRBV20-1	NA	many	CSAREDSLNTEAFF	TGCAGTGCTAGAGAGGACAGCCTGAACACTGAAGCTTTCTTT
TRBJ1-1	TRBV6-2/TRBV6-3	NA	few	CASRSTGPQDTEAFF	TGTGCCAGCAGGTCTACAGGCCCTCAAGACACTGAAGCTTTCTTT
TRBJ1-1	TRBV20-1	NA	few	CSAKGGAPPRAFF	TGCAGTGCTAAGGGAGGGGCTCCCCCGCGGGCTTTCTTT
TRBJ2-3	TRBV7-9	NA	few	CASSFGSGASTDTQYF	TGTGCCAGCAGCTTCGGTAGCGGAGCTAGCACAGATACGCAGTATTTT
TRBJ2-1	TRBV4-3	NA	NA	CASSQDPGGTNENEQFF	TGCGCCAGCAGCCAAGATCCTGGGGGGACGAACGAAAATGAGCAGTTCTTC
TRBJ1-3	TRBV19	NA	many	CASSREGRLSGNTIYF	TGTGCCAGTAGTAGAGAAGGGCGACTCTCTGGAAACACCATATATTTT
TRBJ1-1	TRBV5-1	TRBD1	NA	CASSPRTGDTEAFF	TGCGCCAGCAGCCCCAGGACAGGAGACACTGAAGCTTTCTTT
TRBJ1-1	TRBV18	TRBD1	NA	CASSPLKTGRNTEAFF	TGTGCCAGCTCACCACTCAAGACAGGGAGGAACACTGAAGCTTTCTTT
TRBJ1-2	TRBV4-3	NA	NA	CASSQDPSGLRPGYTF	TGCGCCAGCAGCCAAGATCCATCGGGGTTGCGTCCTGGCTACACCTTC
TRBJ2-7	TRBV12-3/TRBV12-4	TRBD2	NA	CASSPARLAGNEQYF	TGTGCCAGCAGCCCGGCCAGACTAGCGGGGAACGAGCAGTACTTC
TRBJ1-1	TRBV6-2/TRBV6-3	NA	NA	CASNNVRDTEAFF	TGTGCCAGCAATAACGTGAGGGACACTGAAGCTTTCTTT
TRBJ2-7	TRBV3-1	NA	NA	CASSQDWGEAQYF	TGTGCCAGCAGCCAAGATTGGGGGGAGGCGCAGTACTTC
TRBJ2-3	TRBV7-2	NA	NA	CASSLGGGRSTDTQYF	TGTGCCAGCAGCTTAGGGGGCGGCAGAAGCACAGATACGCAGTATTTT
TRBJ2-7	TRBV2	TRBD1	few	CASRTDRAEQYF	TGTGCCAGCAGGACCGACAGGGCCGAGCAGTACTTC
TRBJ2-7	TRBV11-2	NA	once	CASSLNGAGEQYF	TGTGCCAGCAGCTTAAATGGGGCGGGTGAGCAGTACTTC
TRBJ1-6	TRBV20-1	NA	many	CSARFGSYNSPLHF	TGCAGTGCTAGGTTTGGCTCCTATAATTCACCCCTCCACTTT
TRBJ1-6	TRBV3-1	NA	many	CASSQDTRESPLHF	TGTGCCAGCAGCCAAGATACCCGGGAATCACCCCTCCACTTT
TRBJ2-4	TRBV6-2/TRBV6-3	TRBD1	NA	CASSYYSRQGAGNIQYF	TGTGCCAGCAGTTACTATTCCAGACAGGGGGCCGGAAACATTCAGTACTTC
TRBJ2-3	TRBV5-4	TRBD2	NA	CASSSKTSGGDTQYF	TGTGCCAGCAGCTCCAAGACTAGCGGGGGCGATACGCAGTATTTT
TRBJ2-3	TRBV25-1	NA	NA	CASSDPSSPGAFTDTQYF	TGTGCCAGCAGTGATCCCTCTTCTCCGGGGGCCTTCACAGATACGCAGTATTTT
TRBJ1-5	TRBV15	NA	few	CATSRDGGGTSFPQHF	TGTGCCACCAGCAGAGATGGGGGGGGGACAAGCTTTCCCCAGCATTTT
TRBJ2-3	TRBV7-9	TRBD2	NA	CASSLSAGGGDTQYF	TGTGCCAGCAGCTTATCAGCGGGGGGCGGAGATACGCAGTATTTT
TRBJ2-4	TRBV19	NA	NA	CASTLGGRNIQYF	TGTGCCAGTACGCTTGGGGGCCGAAACATTCAGTACTTC
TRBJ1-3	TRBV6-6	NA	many	CASSSGRRGNTIYF	TGTGCCAGCAGTTCGGGCCGACGGGGAAACACCATATATTTT
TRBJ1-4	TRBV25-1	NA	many	CASSERGRGEKLFF	TGTGCCAGCAGTGAGCGGGGGCGCGGGGAAAAACTGTTTTTT
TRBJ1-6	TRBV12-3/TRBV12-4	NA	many	CASRASNSPLHF	TGTGCCAGCCGGGCCTCTAATTCACCCCTCCACTTT
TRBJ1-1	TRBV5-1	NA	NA	CASSFLTGKNTEAFF	TGCGCCAGCAGCTTCCTAACAGGAAAGAACACTGAAGCTTTCTTT
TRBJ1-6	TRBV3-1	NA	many	CASSQGRSNSPLHF	TGTGCCAGCAGCCAAGGCCGGTCAAATTCACCCCTCCACTTT
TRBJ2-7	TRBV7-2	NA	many	CASTTSSYEQYF	TGTGCCAGCACGACAAGTTCCTACGAGCAGTACTTC
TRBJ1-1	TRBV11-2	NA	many	CASSLDGLGTEAFF	TGTGCCAGCAGCTTAGATGGCCTGGGCACTGAAGCTTTCTTT
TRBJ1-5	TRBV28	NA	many	CASSSLGGSNQPQHF	TGTGCCAGCAGTTCTCTGGGAGGAAGCAATCAGCCCCAGCATTTT
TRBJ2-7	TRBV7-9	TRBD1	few	CASSHRQGYSYEQYF	TGTGCCAGCAGCCATCGACAGGGGTACTCCTACGAGCAGTACTTC
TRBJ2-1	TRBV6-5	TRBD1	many	CASSSRLDREFF	TGTGCCAGCAGTTCGCGTCTGGACAGGGAGTTCTTC
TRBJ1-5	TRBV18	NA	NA	CASSPGGAGSNQPQHF	TGTGCCAGCTCACCGGGGGGGGCAGGTTCCAATCAGCCCCAGCATTTT
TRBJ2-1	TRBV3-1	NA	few	CASSQVGQLGYNEQFF	TGTGCCAGCAGCCAAGTAGGGCAGCTGGGGTACAATGAGCAGTTCTTC
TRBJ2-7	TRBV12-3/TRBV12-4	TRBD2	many	CASSATSGGAYEQYF	TGTGCCAGCAGTGCCACTAGCGGGGGGGCGTACGAGCAGTACTTC
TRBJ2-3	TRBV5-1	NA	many	CASSLGRPDTQYF	TGCGCCAGCAGCTTGGGAAGGCCAGATACGCAGTATTTT
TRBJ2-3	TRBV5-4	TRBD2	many	CASSPGLAGTDTQYF	TGTGCCAGCAGCCCTGGACTAGCGGGCACAGATACGCAGTATTTT
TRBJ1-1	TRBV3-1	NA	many	CASSRIENTEAFF	TGTGCCAGCAGCAGAATAGAGAACACTGAAGCTTTCTTT
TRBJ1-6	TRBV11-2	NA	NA	CASGTDNSPLHF	TGTGCCAGCGGGACGGATAATTCACCCCTCCACTTT
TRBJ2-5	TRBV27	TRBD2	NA	CASSQVPPGLAGSETQYF	TGTGCCAGCAGTCAAGTCCCCCCGGGACTAGCGGGGAGTGAGACCCAGTACTTC
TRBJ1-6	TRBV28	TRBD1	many	CASSAGQGSRSPLHF	TGTGCCAGCAGTGCGGGACAGGGGTCAAGGTCACCCCTCCACTTT
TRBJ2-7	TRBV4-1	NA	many	CASSLTGPYEQYF	TGCGCCAGCAGCCTTACAGGGCCCTACGAGCAGTACTTC
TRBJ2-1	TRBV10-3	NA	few	CAISERGSNEQFF	TGTGCCATCAGTGAACGGGGGAGCAATGAGCAGTTCTTC
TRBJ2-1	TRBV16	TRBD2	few	CASSQWGTSSKYSPNNEQFF	TGTGCCAGCAGCCAATGGGGGACTAGCTCAAAGTACTCCCCTAACAATGAGCAGTTCTTC
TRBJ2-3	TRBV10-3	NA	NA	CAISDGRRLSTDTQYF	TGTGCCATCAGTGACGGGCGGCGGTTAAGCACAGATACGCAGTATTTT